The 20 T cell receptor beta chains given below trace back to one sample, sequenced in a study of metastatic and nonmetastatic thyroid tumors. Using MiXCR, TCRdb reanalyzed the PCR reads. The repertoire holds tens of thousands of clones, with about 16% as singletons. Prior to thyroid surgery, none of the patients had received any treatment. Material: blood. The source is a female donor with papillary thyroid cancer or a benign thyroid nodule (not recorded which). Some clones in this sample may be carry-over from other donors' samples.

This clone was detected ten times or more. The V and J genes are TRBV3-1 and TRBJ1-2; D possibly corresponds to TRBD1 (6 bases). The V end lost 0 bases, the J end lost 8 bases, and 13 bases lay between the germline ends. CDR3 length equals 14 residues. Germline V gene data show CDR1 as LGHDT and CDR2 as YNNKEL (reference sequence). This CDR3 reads CASSQDVQGRGYTF. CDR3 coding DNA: TGTGCCAGCAGCCAAGATGTACAGGGAAGAGGCTACACCTTC.

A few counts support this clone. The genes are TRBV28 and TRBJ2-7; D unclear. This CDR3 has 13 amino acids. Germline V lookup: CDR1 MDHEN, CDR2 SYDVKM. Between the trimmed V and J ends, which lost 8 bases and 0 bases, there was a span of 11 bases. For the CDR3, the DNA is TGTGCCAGCGTTGGTCGAAGCTCCTACGAGCAGTACTTC. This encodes CASVGRSSYEQYF.

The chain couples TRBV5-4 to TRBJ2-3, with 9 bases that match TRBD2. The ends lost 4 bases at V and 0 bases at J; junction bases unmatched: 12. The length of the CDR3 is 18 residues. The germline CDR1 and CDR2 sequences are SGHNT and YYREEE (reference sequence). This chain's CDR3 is CASSLGIAGVPSTDTQYF. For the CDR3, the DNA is TGTGCCAGCAGCCTGGGAATAGCGGGAGTTCCTAGCACAGATACGCAGTATTTT.

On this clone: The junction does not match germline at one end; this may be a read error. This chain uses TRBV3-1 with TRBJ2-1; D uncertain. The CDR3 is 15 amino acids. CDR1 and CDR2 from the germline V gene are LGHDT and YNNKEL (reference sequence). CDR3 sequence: CASIQAQAIFHEQFF. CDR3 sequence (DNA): TGTGCCAGCATCCAAGCTCAGGCTATTTTCCATGAGCAGTTCTTC.

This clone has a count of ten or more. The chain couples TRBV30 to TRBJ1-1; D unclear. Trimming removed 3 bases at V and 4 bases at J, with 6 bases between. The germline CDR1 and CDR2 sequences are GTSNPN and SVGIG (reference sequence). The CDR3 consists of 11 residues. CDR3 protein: CAWREGTEAFF. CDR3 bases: TGTGCCTGGAGGGAGGGCACTGAAGCTTTCTTT.

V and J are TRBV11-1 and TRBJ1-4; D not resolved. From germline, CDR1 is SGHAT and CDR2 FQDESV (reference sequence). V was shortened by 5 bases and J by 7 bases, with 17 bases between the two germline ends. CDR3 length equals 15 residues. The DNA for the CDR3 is TGTGCCAGCAGCCTCCAGACATGTGGCAGTGAAAAACTGTTTTTT. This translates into CASSLQTCGSEKLFF.

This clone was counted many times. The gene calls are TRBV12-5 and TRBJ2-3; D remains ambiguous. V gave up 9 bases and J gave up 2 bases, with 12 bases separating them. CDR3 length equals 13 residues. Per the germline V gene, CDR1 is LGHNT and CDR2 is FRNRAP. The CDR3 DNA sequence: TGTGCTAGCCGTGGCGTTAACACAGATACGCAGTATTTT. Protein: CASRGVNTDTQYF.

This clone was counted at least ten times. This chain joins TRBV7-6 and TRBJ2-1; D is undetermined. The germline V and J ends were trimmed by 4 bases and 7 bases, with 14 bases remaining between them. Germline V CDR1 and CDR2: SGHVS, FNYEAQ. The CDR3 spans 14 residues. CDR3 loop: CASSSRPERNEQFF. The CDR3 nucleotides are TGTGCCAGCAGCTCTCGACCGGAGAGGAATGAGCAGTTCTTC.

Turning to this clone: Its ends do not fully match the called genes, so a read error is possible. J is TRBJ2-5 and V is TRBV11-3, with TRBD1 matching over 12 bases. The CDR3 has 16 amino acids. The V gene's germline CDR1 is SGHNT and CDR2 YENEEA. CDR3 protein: CASSSGQGAQGETKYF. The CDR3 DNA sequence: TGTGCCAGTAGCTCGGGACAGGGGGCTCAGGGAGAGACCAAGTACTTC.

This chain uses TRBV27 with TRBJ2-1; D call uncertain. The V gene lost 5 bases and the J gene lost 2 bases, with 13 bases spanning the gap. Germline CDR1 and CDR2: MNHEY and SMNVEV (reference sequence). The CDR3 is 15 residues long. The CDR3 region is CASSIRKATYNEQFF. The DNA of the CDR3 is TGTGCCAGCAGTATACGAAAGGCTACCTACAATGAGCAGTTCTTC.

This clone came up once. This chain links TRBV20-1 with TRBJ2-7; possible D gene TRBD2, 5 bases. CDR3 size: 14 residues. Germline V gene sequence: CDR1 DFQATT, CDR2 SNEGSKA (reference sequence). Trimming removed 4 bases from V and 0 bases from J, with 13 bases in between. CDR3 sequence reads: CSAIPLTSSYEQYF. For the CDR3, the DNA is TGCAGTGCTATCCCCCTCACTAGCTCCTACGAGCAGTACTTC.

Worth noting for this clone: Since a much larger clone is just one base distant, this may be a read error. The CDR3 spells CAIMCKGVNEQFF. The CDR3 nucleotides are TGTGCCATCATGTGTAAGGGGGTCAATGAGCAGTTCTTC. The chain employs TRBV10-3 and TRBJ2-1, with TRBD1 as a possible D gene (6 bases). With 7 bases removed from V and 6 bases from J, the gap between germline ends came to 13 bases. The CDR3 consists of 13 residues. Germline CDR1 and CDR2: ENHRY and SYGVKD.

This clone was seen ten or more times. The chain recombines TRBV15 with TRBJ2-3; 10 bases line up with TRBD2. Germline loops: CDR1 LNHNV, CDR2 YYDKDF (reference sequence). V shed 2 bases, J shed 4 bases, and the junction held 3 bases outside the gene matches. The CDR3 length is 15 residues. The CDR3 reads CATSRKAGGADTQYF. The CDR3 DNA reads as TGTGCCACCAGCAGAAAAGCGGGAGGGGCAGATACGCAGTATTTT.

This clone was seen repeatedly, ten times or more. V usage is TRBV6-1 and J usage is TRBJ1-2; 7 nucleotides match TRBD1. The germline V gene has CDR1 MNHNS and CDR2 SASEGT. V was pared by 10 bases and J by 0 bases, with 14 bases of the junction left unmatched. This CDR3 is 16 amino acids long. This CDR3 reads CATLPRGQSANYGYTF. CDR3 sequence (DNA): TGTGCCACCCTCCCCCGGGGACAGTCTGCTAACTATGGCTACACCTTC.

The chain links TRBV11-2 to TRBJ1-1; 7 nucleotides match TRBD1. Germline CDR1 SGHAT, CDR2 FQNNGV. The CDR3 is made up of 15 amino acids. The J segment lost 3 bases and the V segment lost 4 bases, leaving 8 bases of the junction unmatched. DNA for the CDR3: TGTGCCAGCAGCTCTAACAGGGGTCGGGACACTGAAGCTTTCTTT. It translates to CASSSNRGRDTEAFF.

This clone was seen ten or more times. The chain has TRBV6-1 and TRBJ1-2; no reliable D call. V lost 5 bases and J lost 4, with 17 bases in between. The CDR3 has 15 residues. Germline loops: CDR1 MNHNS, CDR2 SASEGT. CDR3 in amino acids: CASSYSAGSGYGYTF. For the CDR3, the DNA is TGTGCCAGCAGTTATTCCGCCGGCTCTGGCTATGGCTACACCTTC.

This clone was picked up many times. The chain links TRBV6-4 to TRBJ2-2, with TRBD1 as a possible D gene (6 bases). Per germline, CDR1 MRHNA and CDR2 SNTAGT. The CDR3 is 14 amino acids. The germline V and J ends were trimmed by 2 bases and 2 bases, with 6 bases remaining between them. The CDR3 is CASSDGTNTGELFF. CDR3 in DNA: TGTGCCAGCAGTGACGGGACAAACACCGGGGAGCTGTTTTTT.

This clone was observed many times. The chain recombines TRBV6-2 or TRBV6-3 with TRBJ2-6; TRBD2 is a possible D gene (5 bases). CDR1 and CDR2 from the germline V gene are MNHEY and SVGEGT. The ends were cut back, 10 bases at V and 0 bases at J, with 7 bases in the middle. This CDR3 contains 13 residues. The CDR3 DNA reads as TGTGCCATACGGGGCTCTGGGGCCAACGTCCTGACTTTC. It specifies CAIRGSGANVLTF.

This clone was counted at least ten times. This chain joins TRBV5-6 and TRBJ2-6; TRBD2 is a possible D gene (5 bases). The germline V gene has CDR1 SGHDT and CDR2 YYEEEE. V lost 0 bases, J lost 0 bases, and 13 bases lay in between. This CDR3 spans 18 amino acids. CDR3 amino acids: CASSLAMGRDSGANVLTF. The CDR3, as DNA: TGTGCCAGCAGCTTGGCGATGGGGAGAGACTCTGGGGCCAACGTCCTGACTTTC.

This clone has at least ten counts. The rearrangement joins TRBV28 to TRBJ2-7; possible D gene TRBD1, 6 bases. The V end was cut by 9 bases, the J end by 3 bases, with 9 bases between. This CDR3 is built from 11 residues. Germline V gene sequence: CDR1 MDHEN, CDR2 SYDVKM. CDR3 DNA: TGTGCCAGTACCAGGGGCTACGAGCAGTACTTC. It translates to CASTRGYEQYF.